Given below is one T cell receptor (beta chain) in context. This sample stems from a study of blood T cell repertoires in COVID-19. Germline values: CDR1 SNHLY, CDR2 FYNNEI. The CDR3 is made up of 15 amino acids. With 1 base clipped from V and 9 bases from J, the junction kept 5 bases outside the gene matches. Categorization into cohorts depended on clinical history that participants reported. Sequencing was performed with immunoSEQ multiplex PCR; in TCRdb, only in-frame clones are kept and a portion is missing. Of 400,000 or so clones in the sample, 90% were seen once. The chain couples TRBV2 to TRBJ2-1, with TRBD2 matching over 11 bases. This clonotype was obtained from a man between 18 and 35 years old who had recovered from COVID-19. Sequencing input: PBMCs or T cells enriched from blood (not recorded which). CDR3 region: CASSEGLAGGFEQFF. CDR3 nucleotide sequence: TGTGCCAGCAGTGAAGGGCTAGCGGGAGGATTTGAGCAGTTCTTC.